This paragraph reports one TCR beta chain. This clone's antigen is unknown. Base quality data are lacking; no much larger clone is found one base away. The data originate from a study of blood T cells in healthy people across ages (dated by TCRdb to the mid-2010s). Some background on the complete study: In model experiments, roughly one uniquely barcoded TCR beta cDNA molecule per two T cells was captured by template switching. The study measured age-related changes in TCR beta repertoire diversity using deep sequencing normalized with unique cDNA molecular identifiers. The study analyzed two additional independent replicas of 1 million unique cDNA reads from the same blood draw for two donors, one aged 18 to 30 and one aged 80 or older. Donors were grouped into four age groups: young (average roughly 17 years), middle-aged (roughly 38), aged (roughly 62) and long-lived (about 82). Broad study findings and their caveats: Because profiling used bulk unsorted PBMCs, naive and antigen-experienced compartments could not be compared conclusively. Compared with the aged group, more naive CD4+ T cells, fewer expanded clones and increased TCR diversity were shown by the long-lived group, suggesting age selection. Observed TCR beta diversity correlated strongly with the percentage of naive T cells measured by flow cytometry. Because donor CMV infection status was unknown, age-related changes in expanded clonotypes were potentially confounded. Estimates of total diversity from one million sequenced T cells were regarded as lower bounds and underestimates. As age increased, observed TCR beta diversity per million T cells dropped in a roughly linear way, and a significant reduction was already evident by age about 40.

The 40 or so donors, aged roughly 6 to 95 years, were systemically healthy Caucasian individuals from Russia. Around 10 milliliters of peripheral blood were collected from each donor into EDTA-treated Vacutainer tubes. Ficoll-Paque density-gradient centrifugation was used to isolate PBMCs, with at least 6 million per sample. Trizol reagent was used to extract total RNA from the PBMCs, yielding at least 6 micrograms per sample. For every donor, flow cytometry on a PBMC aliquot measured the percentage of naive CD45RAhigh/CD27high T cells. Looking up the germline V gene yields CDR1 SNHLY and CDR2 FYNNEI. The CDR3 has 14 amino acids, counting the end cysteine and phenylalanine. CDR3 DNA only is kept here, 42 bases in frame from base 1. V and J are trimmed by 8 bases and 9 bases, and the gene matches miss 7 bases of the junction. Libraries were made using 5' RACE. Sequencing was performed on an Illumina HiSeq 2500. A second PCR of about 7 to 12 cycles was run with a J-beta primer mix and a sample-barcoded 5' primer. A unique molecular identifier was introduced onto each TCR beta cDNA molecule by a template-switch 5' adaptor carrying 12 random nucleotides. Each sample yielded at least 2.5 million CDR3-containing paired-end reads. First-strand cDNA synthesis was performed from all RNA using the Mint cDNA synthesis kit, with priming by a TRBC-specific oligonucleotide. After uracil-DNA glycosylase treatment, a first 18-cycle PCR used universal primers M1SS and BC2_uni_R on all cDNA. In the source study's methods: For normalization, 1 million high-quality reads, each with a distinct molecular identifier, were randomly selected from each sample. Instead of being binned into consensus sequences, reads that shared molecular identifiers were thrown out. MiTCR, run with a Q25 quality threshold and the strictest error-elimination algorithm, handled CDR3 identification, clonotype clustering and error correction. A nonparametric unseen species model with Euler transformation was used to estimate a lower bound on total TCR beta diversity. In TCRdb, the public reads were trimmed at Q25 with fastp and aligned with MiXCR, with productive beta chains retained. When rows share a CDR3 protein, they turn into one entry using the most common DNA and genes. What appears here as the V and J calls and clone size reflects TCRdb's work, not the paper's. The sample contains more than 500,000 distinct CDR3 sequences, roughly a quarter of them found a single time. Approximately 3.6% of the sample is held by the ten biggest clonotypes.

Another study also made use of these data, one on T cells of mothers and their children. The second study's paper adds: Nine systemically healthy Caucasian individuals, comprising three mothers and their six children, were included as donors. cDNA synthesis consumed the entire amount of extracted RNA, loaded at about 1.6 ug RNA in each 15 ul reaction. Sample barcodes and 2-4 random nucleotides were added via the M1S primer in the second PCR. Each mother yielded over 8.5 million TCR beta CDR3 reads and each child some 3 million reads. In both related and unrelated pairs, thymic selection shapes the output of TCR recombination in a similar way, with inherited differences having only a minor effect. Normalized repertoire overlap in related mother-child pairs was always slightly higher than in unrelated mother-child pairs, but the difference was never significant. No persistent microchimeric T cell clones were found, with a detection sensitivity of 85 to 100 clones per million clonotypes. To look for features that set related mother-child pairs apart from unrelated individuals, the researchers ran deep NGS to compare the TCR beta repertoires of mothers and children. On average, the children were around 11 +/- 4 years old, while the mothers were 40 +/- 4 years old. After adapter ligation was performed with NEBNext reagents, the libraries were sequenced on an Illumina HiSeq 2000 with 100+100 nt paired-end reads. Mother and child libraries were prepared a month apart and sequenced in separate runs to prevent cross-contamination. Between about 500,000 and 2,100,000 distinct TCR beta clonotypes were identified per donor. Naive TCR beta clonotypes were estimated from low-frequency clonotypes matched to each donor's FACS-determined naive share, without sorting.

The material sequenced was blood. The sequence derives from a boy aged 2 to 9 in good health. The chain is assembled from TRBV2 and TRBJ2-4, and 13 junctional nucleotides match TRBD2. The base sequence is TGTGCCAGCCAACTAGCGGGAGGGCCGGGCATTCAGTACTTC. Protein translation: CASQLAGGPGIQYF. Extended through the reference TRBV2 and TRBJ2-4 proteins, this CDR3 yields the full variable domain: EPEVTQTPSHQVTQMGQEVILRCVPISNHLYFYWYRQILGQKVEFLVSFYNNEISEKSEIFDDQFSVERPDGSNFTLKIRSTKLEDSAMYFCASQLAGGPGIQYFGAGTRLSVL.